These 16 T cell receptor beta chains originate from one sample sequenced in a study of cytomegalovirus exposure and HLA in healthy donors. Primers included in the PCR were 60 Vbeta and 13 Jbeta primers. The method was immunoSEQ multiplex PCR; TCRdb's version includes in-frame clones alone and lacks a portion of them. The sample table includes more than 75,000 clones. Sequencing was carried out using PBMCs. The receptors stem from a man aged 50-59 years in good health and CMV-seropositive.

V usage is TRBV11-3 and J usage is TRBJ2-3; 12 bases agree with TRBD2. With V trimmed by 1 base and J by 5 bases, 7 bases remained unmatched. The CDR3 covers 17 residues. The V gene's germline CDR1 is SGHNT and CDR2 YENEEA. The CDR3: CASSLGLWGLAGDTQYF. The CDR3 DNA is TGTGCCAGCAGCTTAGGTCTTTGGGGACTAGCGGGAGATACGCAGTATTTT.

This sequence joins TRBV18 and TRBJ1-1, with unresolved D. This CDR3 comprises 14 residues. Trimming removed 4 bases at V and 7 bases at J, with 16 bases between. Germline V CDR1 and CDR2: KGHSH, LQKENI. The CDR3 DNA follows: TGTGCCAGCTCACAGGACTCCCCTAAGTATGAAGCTTTCTTT. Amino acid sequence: CASSQDSPKYEAFF. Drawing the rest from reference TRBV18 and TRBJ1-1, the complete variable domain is NAGVMQNPRHLVRRRGQEARLRCSPMKGHSHVYWYRQLPEEGLKFMVYLQKENIIDESGMPKERFSAEFPKEGPSILRIQQVVRGDSAAYFCASSQDSPKYEAFFGQGTRLTVV.

CDR3 loop: CASSRDRGPYEQYF. CDR3 bases: TGTGCCAGCTCAAGGGACAGGGGACCCTACGAGCAGTACTTC. V usage is TRBV18 and J usage is TRBJ2-7, with TRBD1 matching over 10 bases. V lost 5 bases, J lost 2 bases, and 3 bases stayed unmatched. Germline V gene data show CDR1 as KGHSH and CDR2 as LQKENI. The CDR3 totals 14 residues.

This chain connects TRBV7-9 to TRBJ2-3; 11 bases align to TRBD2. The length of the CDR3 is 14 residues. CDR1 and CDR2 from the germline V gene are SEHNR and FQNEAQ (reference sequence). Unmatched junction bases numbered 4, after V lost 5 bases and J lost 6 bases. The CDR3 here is CASSVGTSGDTQYF. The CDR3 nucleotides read TGTGCCAGCAGCGTGGGGACTAGCGGTGATACGCAGTATTTT. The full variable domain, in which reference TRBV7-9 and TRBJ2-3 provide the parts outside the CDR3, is DTGVSQNPRHKITKRGQNVTFRCDPISEHNRLYWYRQTLGQGPEFLTYFQNEAQLEKSRLLSDRFSAERPKGSFSTLEIQRTEQGDSAMYLCASSVGTSGDTQYFGPGTRLTVL.

CDR3 sequence: CASIGQAGQPQHF. The CDR3 region has the DNA TGTGCCAGTATCGGACAGGCGGGTCAGCCCCAGCATTTT. V is TRBV19 and J is TRBJ1-5; 7 bases map to TRBD1. Germline V CDR1 and CDR2: LNHDA, SQIVND (reference sequence). J lost 6 bases, V lost 7 bases, and 6 bases had no gene match. The CDR3 is 13 amino acids. The full variable domain, its missing parts supplied by reference TRBV19 and TRBJ1-5, is DGGITQSPKYLFRKEGQNVTLSCEQNLNHDAMYWYRQDPGQGLRLIYYSQIVNDFQKGDIAEGYSVSREKKESFPLTVTSAQKNPTAFYLCASIGQAGQPQHFGDGTRLSIL.

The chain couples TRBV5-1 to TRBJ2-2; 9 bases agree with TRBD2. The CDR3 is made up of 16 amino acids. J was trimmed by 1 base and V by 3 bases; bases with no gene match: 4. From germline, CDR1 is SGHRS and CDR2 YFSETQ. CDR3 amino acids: CASSWGAGGNTGELFF. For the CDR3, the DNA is TGCGCCAGCAGCTGGGGAGCGGGAGGGAACACCGGGGAGCTGTTTTTT.

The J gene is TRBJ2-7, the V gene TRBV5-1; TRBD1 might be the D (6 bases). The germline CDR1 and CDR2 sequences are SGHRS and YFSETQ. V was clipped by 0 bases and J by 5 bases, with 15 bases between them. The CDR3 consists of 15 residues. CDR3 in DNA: TGCGCCAGCAGCTTGGAGGGTGGGGGCTGGGACGAGCAGTACTTC. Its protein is CASSLEGGGWDEQYF.

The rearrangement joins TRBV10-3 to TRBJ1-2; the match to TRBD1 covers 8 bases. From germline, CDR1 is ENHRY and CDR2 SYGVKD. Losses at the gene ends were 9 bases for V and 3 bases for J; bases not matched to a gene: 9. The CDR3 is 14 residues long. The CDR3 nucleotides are TGTGCCATGCAGGGGGCGCGAGGTGACTATGGCTACACCTTC. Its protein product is CAMQGARGDYGYTF.

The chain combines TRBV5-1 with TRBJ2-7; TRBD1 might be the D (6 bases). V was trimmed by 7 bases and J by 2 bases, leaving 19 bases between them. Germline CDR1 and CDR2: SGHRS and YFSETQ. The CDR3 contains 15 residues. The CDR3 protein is CASRTTGRRAYEQYF. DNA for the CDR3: TGCGCCAGCCGCACTACAGGGCGTAGAGCCTACGAGCAGTACTTC.

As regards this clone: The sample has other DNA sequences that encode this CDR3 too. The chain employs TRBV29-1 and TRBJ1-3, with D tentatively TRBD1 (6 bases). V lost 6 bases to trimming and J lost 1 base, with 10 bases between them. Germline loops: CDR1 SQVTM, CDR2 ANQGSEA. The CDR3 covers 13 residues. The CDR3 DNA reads TGCAGCGTAACAACAGGGTCTGGAAACACCATATATTTT. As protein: CSVTTGSGNTIYF.

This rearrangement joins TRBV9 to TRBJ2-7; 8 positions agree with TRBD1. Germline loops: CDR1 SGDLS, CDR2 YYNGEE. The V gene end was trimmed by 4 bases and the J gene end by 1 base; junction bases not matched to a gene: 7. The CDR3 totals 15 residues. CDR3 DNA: TGTGCCAGCAGCCCGGACAGGGAAGGGTCCTACGAGCAGTACTTC. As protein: CASSPDREGSYEQYF. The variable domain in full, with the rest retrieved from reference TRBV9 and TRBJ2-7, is DSGVTQTPKHLITATGQRVTLRCSPRSGDLSVYWYQQSLDQGLQFLIQYYNGEERAKGNILERFSAQQFPDLHSELNLSSLELGDSALYFCASSPDREGSYEQYFGPGTRLTVT.

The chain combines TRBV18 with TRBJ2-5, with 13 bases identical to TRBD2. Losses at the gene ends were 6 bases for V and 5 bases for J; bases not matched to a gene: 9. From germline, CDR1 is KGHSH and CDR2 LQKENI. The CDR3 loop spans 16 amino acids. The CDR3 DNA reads TGTGCCAGCTCCCCGCGGACTAGCGGGAGTAGGGAGACCCAGTACTTC. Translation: CASSPRTSGSRETQYF.

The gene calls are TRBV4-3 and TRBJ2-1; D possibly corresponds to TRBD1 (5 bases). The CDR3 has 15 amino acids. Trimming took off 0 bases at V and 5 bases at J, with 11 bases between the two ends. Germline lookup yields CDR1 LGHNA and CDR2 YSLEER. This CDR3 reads CASSQDPGQDNEQFF. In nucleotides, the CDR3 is TGCGCCAGCAGCCAAGATCCCGGACAAGACAATGAGCAGTTCTTC.

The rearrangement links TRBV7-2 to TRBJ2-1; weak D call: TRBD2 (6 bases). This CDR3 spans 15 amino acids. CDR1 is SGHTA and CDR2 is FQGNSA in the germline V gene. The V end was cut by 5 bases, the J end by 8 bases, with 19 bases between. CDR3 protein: CASSQRRANTDEQFF. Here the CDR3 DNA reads TGTGCCAGCAGCCAGAGGAGGGCTAATACCGATGAGCAGTTCTTC. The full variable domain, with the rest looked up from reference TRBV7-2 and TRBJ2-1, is GAGVSQSPSNKVTEKGKDVELRCDPISGHTALYWYRQSLGQGLEFLIYFQGNSAPDKSGLPSDRFSAERTGGSVSTLTIQRTQQEDSAVYLCASSQRRANTDEQFFGPGTRLTVL.

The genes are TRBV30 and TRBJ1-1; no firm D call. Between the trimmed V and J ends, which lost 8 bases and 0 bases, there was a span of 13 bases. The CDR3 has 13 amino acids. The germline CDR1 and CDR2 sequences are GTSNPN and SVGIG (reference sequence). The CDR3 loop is CARRREMNTEAFF. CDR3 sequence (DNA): TGTGCCCGGCGCCGGGAAATGAACACTGAAGCTTTCTTT.

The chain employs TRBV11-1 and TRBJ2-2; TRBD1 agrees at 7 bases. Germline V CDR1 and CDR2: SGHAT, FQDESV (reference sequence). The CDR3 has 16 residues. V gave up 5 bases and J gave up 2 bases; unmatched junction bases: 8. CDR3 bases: TGTGCCAGCAGCGGCCGACGGGACAGCAACACCGGGGAGCTGTTTTTT. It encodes CASSGRRDSNTGELFF.